The clone carrying this T cell receptor (beta chain) was observed a handful of times. Germline V gene data show CDR1 as SQVTM and CDR2 as ANQGSEA. Trimming removed 6 bases at V and 7 bases at J, with 12 bases between. The CDR3 has 11 amino acids. Following RNA extraction, reverse transcription yielded cDNA that acted as the sequencing template. Sequenced by immunoSEQ multiplex PCR; TCRdb stores in-frame clones only, minus some. The data show approximately 120,000 clones, about 51% seen once. These data originate in a study of CD8+ T cells in alopecia areata. This TCR derives from a human donor with alopecia areata. Material for sequencing was NKG2D-low CD8+ T cells sorted from blood. V usage is TRBV29-1 and J usage is TRBJ1-1; D unclear. Here the CDR3 DNA reads TGCAGCGTCGTCATGACGAATGAAGCTTTCTTT. Its translation: CSVVMTNEAFF. The full variable domain, rest sourced from reference TRBV29-1 and TRBJ1-1, is SAVISQKPSRDICQRGTSLTIQCQVDSQVTMMFWYRQQPGQSLTLIATANQGSEATYESGFVIDKFPISRPNLTFSTLTVSNMSPEDSSIYLCSVVMTNEAFFGQGTRLTVV.